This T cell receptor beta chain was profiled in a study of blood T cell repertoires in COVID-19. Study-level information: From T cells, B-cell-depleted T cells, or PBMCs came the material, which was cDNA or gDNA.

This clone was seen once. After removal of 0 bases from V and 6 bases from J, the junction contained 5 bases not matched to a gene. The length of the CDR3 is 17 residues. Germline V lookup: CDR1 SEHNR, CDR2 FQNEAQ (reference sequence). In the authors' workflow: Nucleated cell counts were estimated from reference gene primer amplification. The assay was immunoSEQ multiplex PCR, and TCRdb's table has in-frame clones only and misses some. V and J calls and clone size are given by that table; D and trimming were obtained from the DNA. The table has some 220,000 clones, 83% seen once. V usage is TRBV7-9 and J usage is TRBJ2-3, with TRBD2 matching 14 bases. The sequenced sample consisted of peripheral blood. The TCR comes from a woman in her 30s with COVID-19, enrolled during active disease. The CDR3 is CASSLAGLAGDGDTQYF. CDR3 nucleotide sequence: TGTGCCAGCAGCTTAGCGGGACTAGCGGGAGATGGGGATACGCAGTATTTT. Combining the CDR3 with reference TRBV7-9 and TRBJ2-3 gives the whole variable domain DTGVSQNPRHKITKRGQNVTFRCDPISEHNRLYWYRQTLGQGPEFLTYFQNEAQLEKSRLLSDRFSAERPKGSFSTLEIQRTEQGDSAMYLCASSLAGLAGDGDTQYFGPGTRLTVL.